This T cell receptor beta chain is from a study of blood T cell repertoires in COVID-19. Assay used: immunoSEQ multiplex PCR; TCRdb lists only in-frame clones, some missing. The table has about 12,000 clones, roughly 91% seen once. Germline lookup yields CDR1 MNHNS and CDR2 SASEGT. The CDR3 is 14 residues long. The V and J ends lost 0 bases and 10 bases respectively, with 10 bases between them. This sequence was found in a woman aged 55 to 70 with active COVID-19. This chain connects TRBV6-1 to TRBJ1-6; no firm D call. What was sequenced was peripheral blood. The CDR3 here is CASSEARLGSPLHF. The CDR3 DNA reads TGTGCCAGCAGTGAAGCCAGACTAGGGTCACCCCTCCACTTT.